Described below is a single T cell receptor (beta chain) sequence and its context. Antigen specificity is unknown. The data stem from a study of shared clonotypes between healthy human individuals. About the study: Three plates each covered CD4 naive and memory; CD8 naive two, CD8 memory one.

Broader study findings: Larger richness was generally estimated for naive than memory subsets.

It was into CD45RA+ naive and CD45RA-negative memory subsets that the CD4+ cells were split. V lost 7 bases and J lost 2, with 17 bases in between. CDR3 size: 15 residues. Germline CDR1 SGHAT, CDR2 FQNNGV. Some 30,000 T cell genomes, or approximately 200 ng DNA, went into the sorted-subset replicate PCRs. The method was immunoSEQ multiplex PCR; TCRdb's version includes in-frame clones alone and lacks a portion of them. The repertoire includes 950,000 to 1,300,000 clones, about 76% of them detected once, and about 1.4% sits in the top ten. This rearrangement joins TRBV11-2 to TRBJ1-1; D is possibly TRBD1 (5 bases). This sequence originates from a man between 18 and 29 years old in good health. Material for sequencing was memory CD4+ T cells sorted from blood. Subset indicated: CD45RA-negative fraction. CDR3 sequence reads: CASTPSGGRNTEAFF. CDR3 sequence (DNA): TGTGCCAGCACCCCAAGCGGGGGGAGAAACACTGAAGCTTTCTTT.